The 4 T cell receptor beta chains listed next were all sequenced from one sample in a study of OX40 agonist ivuxolimab in advanced cancers. The library was produced with the immunoSEQ multiplex PCR assay. Sourced from immuneACCESS, this table was stored by TCRdb with only in-frame sequences that have V and J called. A share of the clones is absent; for the studies checked, an unresolved V gene accounts for under half, and the remainder has no known explanation. The sample table records 65,000 to 75,000 clones; around 85% of these occur just once. The ten largest account for about 0.83% of the sample. The sample was CD4+ or CD8+ T cells sorted from blood, taken in a trial of the OX40 agonist ivuxolimab. Source of these receptors: an adult with an advanced solid tumor such as melanoma, head and neck, liver or kidney cancer.

The chain uses TRBV5-1 and TRBJ1-1; no clear D gene. With 0 bases removed from V and 5 bases from J, the gap between germline ends came to 11 bases. The CDR3 totals 14 residues. CDR1 is SGHRS, CDR2 YFSETQ, per germline. CDR3 nucleotide sequence: TGCGCCAGCAGCTTGGTCGGGGTAGGGACTGAAGCTTTCTTT. This translates into CASSLVGVGTEAFF.

The chain employs TRBV5-4 and TRBJ1-1; D gene uncertain. Germline assignment: CDR1 SGHNT and CDR2 YYREEE (reference sequence). The CDR3 is 15 amino acids. Trimming cost V 2 bases and J 2 bases, with 13 bases left between them. The chain's CDR3 is CASSLNGQSNTEAFF. For the CDR3, the DNA is TGTGCCAGCAGCTTAAACGGCCAAAGCAACACTGAAGCTTTCTTT.

J is TRBJ1-1 and V is TRBV2; unclear D gene. Germline values: CDR1 SNHLY, CDR2 FYNNEI. This CDR3 is 14 amino acids long. V lost 2 bases and J 10 bases, leaving 17 bases between the germline ends. The CDR3 DNA sequence: TGTGCCAGCAGTGAAAGGGAGGAGGGCGTCCGAGCTTTCTTT. Protein sequence: CASSEREEGVRAFF.

The rearrangement joins TRBV18 to TRBJ1-4, with TRBD1 identical over 8 bases. The CDR3 covers 14 residues. The V gene end was trimmed by 6 bases and the J gene end by 8 bases; junction bases not matched to a gene: 8. Germline V CDR1 and CDR2: KGHSH, LQKENI. CDR3 loop: CASSPGQEVEKLFF. The CDR3 region has the DNA TGTGCCAGCTCCCCGGGACAGGAAGTCGAAAAACTGTTTTTT. Full variable domain (missing parts from reference TRBV18 and TRBJ1-4): NAGVMQNPRHLVRRRGQEARLRCSPMKGHSHVYWYRQLPEEGLKFMVYLQKENIIDESGMPKERFSAEFPKEGPSILRIQQVVRGDSAAYFCASSPGQEVEKLFFGSGTQLSVL.